The T cell receptor (beta chain) under discussion was sequenced for a study of blood T cell repertoires in COVID-19. Background on the study: PBMCs, B-cell-depleted T cells, or T cells provided the cDNA or gDNA that made up the material.

The method was immunoSEQ multiplex PCR; TCRdb's version includes in-frame clones alone and lacks a portion of them. The table includes roughly 250,000 clones, about 88% detected once. V lost 0 bases and J lost 0; bases outside the gene matches: 6. Germline CDR1 and CDR2: LGHNA and YSLEER. The CDR3 totals 18 residues. Participants' reported clinical history set cohort assignment. This chain joins TRBV4-3 and TRBJ2-3; TRBD2 aligns across 10 bases. Sample: PBMCs or T cells enriched from blood (not recorded which). The TCR was taken from a woman aged 45-65 years who had recovered from COVID-19. The CDR3 here is CASSQDSSGSLSTDTQYF. CDR3 sequence (DNA): TGCGCCAGCAGCCAAGATTCTAGCGGGAGCCTAAGCACAGATACGCAGTATTTT.